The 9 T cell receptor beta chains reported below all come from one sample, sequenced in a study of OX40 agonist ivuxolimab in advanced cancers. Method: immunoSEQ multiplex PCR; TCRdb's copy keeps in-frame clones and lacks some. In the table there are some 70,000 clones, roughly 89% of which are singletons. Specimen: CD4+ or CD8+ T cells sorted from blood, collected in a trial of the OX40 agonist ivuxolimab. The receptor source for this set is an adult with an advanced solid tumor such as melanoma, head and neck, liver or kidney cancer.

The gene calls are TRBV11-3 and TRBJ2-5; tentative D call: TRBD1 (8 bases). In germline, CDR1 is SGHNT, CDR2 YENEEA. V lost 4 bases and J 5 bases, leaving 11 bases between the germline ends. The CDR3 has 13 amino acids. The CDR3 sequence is CASSSQGGETQYF. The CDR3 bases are TGTGCCAGCAGCTCACAGGGGGGGGAGACCCAGTACTTC.

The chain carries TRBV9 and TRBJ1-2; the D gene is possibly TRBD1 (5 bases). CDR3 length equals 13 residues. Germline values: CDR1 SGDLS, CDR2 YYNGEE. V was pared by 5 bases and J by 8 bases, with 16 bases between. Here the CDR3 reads CASRASGTQGYTF. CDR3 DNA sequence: TGTGCCAGCAGGGCCTCCGGGACGCAGGGCTACACCTTC.

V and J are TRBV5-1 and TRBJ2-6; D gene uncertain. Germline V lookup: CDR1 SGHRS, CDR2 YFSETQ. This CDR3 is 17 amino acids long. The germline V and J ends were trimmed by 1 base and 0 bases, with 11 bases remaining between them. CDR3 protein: CASSLNSVTSGANVLTF. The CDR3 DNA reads TGCGCCAGCAGCTTGAATTCAGTTACCTCTGGGGCCAACGTCCTGACTTTC.

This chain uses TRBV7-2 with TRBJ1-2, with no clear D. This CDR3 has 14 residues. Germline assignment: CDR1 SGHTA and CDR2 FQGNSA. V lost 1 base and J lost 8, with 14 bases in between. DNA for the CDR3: TGTGCCAGCAGCTTAGACCCGAGTAAAAGAGGCTACACCTTC. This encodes CASSLDPSKRGYTF.

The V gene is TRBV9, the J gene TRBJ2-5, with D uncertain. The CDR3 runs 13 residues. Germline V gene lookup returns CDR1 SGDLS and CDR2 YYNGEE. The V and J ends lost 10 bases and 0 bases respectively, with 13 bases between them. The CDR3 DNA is TGTGCCTCGGCAAGGGCTTACCAAGAGACCCAGTACTTC. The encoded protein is CASARAYQETQYF.

The CDR3 is CAWTGGGGQPQHF. CDR3 nucleotide sequence: TGTGCCTGGACAGGCGGAGGGGGTCAGCCCCAGCATTTT. This sequence joins TRBV30 and TRBJ1-5; D is perhaps TRBD1 (6 bases). This CDR3 has 13 residues. Germline V lookup: CDR1 GTSNPN, CDR2 SVGIG (reference sequence). Trimming pared 4 bases from V and 6 bases from J, leaving 13 bases between.

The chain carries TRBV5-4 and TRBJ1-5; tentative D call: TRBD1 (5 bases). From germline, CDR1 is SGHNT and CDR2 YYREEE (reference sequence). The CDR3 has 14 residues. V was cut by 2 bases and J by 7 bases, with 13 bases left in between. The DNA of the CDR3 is TGTGCCAGCAGCTTTACCCAGGGTGGACAGCCCCAGCATTTT. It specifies CASSFTQGGQPQHF.

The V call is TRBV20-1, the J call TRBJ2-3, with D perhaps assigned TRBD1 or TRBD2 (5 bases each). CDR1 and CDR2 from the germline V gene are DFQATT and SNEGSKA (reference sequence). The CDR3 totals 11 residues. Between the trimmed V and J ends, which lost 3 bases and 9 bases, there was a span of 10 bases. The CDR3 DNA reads TGCAGTGCTAGTGTGGGGGACACGCAGTATTTT. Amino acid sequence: CSASVGDTQYF.

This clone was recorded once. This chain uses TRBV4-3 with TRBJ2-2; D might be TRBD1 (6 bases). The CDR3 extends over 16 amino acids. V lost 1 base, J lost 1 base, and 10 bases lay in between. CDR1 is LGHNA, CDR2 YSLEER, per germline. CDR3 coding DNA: TGCGCCAGCAGCCAAGCCGACAGGAGGAACACCGGGGAGCTGTTTTTT. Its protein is CASSQADRRNTGELFF.